These T cell receptor beta chains were read from a single sample in a study of shared clonotypes between healthy human individuals. Repertoires were generated with immunoSEQ multiplex PCR, while TCRdb's copy carries only in-frame clones and drops some. This table has under 1,900,000 clones, approximately 98.5% appearing once. Sequencing input: naive CD4+ T cells sorted from blood. These receptor sequences come from a man aged 30 to 45 in good health. The CDR3 runs from the conserved cysteine through the conserved F or W. D genes are given only for firm matches. Expanded clones are given a class, and other clones once, few, many or no size at all.

TRBV14,.,.,TRBJ1-1,TGTGCCAGCAGCCCACTTCGGACAGTCTCCATGAACACTGAAGCTTTCTTT,CASSPLRTVSMNTEAFF
TRBV6-5,.,.,TRBJ2-3,TGTGCCAGCAGTCTCGGTTACGATACGCAGTATTTT,CASSLGYDTQYF
TRBV29-1,.,.,TRBJ1-1,TGCAGCGTACTTAACACTGAAGCTTTCTTT,CSVLNTEAFF
TRBV5-6,.,.,TRBJ2-7,TGTGCCAGCAGCTTGGGTTCGGTACACGAGCAGTACTTC,CASSLGSVHEQYF
TRBV10-2,.,once,TRBJ2-1,TGCGCCAGCAACGAACAGTTATTATCCTACAATGAGCAGTTCTTC,CASNEQLLSYNEQFF
TRBV9,.,.,TRBJ1-4,TGTGCCAGCAGCGTGTCCTTTAATGAAAAACTGTTTTTT,CASSVSFNEKLFF
TRBV28,.,.,TRBJ2-7,TGTGCCAGCAGTTTAGGGCTAGGAGGCGGCTACGAGCAGTACTTC,CASSLGLGGGYEQYF
TRBV7-9,.,.,TRBJ2-2,TGTGCCAGCAGCTTATACGGTAGAGCCTGGAACACCGGGGAGCTGTTTTTT,CASSLYGRAWNTGELFF
TRBV19,.,.,TRBJ1-1,TGTGCCAGTAAGGTATCAGGGGTCACTGAAGCTTTCTTT,CASKVSGVTEAFF
TRBV18,.,.,TRBJ1-1,TGTGCCAGCTCACCACCCCGGATCACAGGGAACACTGAAGCTTTCTTT,CASSPPRITGNTEAFF
TRBV6-5,.,.,TRBJ1-1,TGTGCCAGCAGACGGACGGTGAACACTGAAGCTTTCTTT,CASRRTVNTEAFF
TRBV4-1,TRBD2,.,TRBJ2-1,TGCGCCAGCAGCCTGGTGACTAGCGGGAAAAACAATGAGCAGTTCTTC,CASSLVTSGKNNEQFF
TRBV5-1,TRBD1,once,TRBJ1-1,TGCGCCAGCAGCTGGGGGACCCTTGGGACAGTCGAAGCTTTCTTT,CASSWGTLGTVEAFF
TRBV7-3,TRBD2,.,TRBJ2-3,TGTGCCAGCAGCTTATCCGGGCACGGGGGGACAGATACGCAGTATTTT,CASSLSGHGGTDTQYF
TRBV5-1,TRBD2,.,TRBJ2-7,TGCGCCAGCAGCTCTGGACTAGCGGGAGCGACCACCTTTTACGAGCAGTACTTC,CASSSGLAGATTFYEQYF
TRBV10-3,.,.,TRBJ1-5,TGTGCCATCAGTGAGTCGGGGTGGGAGCCCCAGCATTTT,CAISESGWEPQHF
TRBV2,TRBD1,.,TRBJ1-5,TGTGCCAGCAGTGCCGGGACAGGAGGCAATCAGCCCCAGCATTTT,CASSAGTGGNQPQHF